The T cell receptor beta chain described here comes from a study of blood T cells in healthy people across ages. This clonotype was recorded a few times. Using a J-beta primer mix together with a sample-barcoded 5' primer, a second PCR was run for 7 to 11 cycles. TCRdb independently ran MiXCR on the 5' RACE reads; one entry per CDR3 protein. This sample has 1.4 million or so distinct CDR3 sequences, with roughly two fifths found just once. The CDR3 spans 15 residues. Germline CDR1 and CDR2: MNHEY and SMNVEV (reference sequence). The V gene lost 4 bases and the J gene lost 6 bases, with 18 bases spanning the gap. Each donor was a healthy Caucasian individual from Russia, aged 6 to 90. Each individual donor underwent a draw of 8.5 to 10 milliliters of peripheral blood. In each sample, at least 6.5 million PBMCs were isolated.

The clonotype comes from a woman younger than 30 in good health. Material for sequencing was blood. V gene TRBV27 combines with J gene TRBJ1-2, with D possibly being TRBD1 (5 bases). The CDR3 protein is CASSSPRQGFNGYTF. As DNA, the CDR3 is TGTGCCAGCAGTTCTCCTAGGCAGGGCTTTAATGGCTACACCTTC.